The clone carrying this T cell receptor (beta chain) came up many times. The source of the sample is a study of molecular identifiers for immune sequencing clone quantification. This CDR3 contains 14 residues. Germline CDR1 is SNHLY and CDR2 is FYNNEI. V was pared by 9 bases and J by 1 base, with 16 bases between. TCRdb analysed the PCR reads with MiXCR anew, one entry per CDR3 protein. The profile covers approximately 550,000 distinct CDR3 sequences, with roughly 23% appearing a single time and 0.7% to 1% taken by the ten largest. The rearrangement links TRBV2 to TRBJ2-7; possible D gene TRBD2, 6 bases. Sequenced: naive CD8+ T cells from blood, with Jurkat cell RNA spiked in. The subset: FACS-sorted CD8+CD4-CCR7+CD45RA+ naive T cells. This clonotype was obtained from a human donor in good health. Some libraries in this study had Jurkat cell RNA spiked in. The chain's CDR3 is CARYPGTRSYEQYF. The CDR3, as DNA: TGTGCCAGATATCCCGGGACTCGTTCCTACGAGCAGTACTTC.